This T cell receptor beta chain was captured by sequencing in a study of molecular identifiers for immune sequencing clone quantification. This clonotype was counted at least ten times. Trimming pared 5 bases from V and 2 bases from J, leaving 17 bases between. Germline CDR1 reads PRHDT; CDR2 reads FYEKMQ (reference sequence). CDR3 length: 16 amino acids. Every naive CD8 library was made from between about 17,000 and 1,100,000 sorted cells with 10%, 30% or 50% RNA. Sorting isolated naive CD8 T cells as CD8+CD4-CCR7+CD45RA+ events. Preparation methods for the bulk TCR libraries were those previously described, with listed TCR primers. TCRdb ran MiXCR on the PCR reads and lists one entry per CDR3 protein. The repertoire holds more than 300,000 distinct CDR3 sequences, with about a fifth as singletons.

Sequencing input: naive CD8+ T cells from blood, with Jurkat cell RNA spiked in. Subset given: FACS-sorted CD8+CD4-CCR7+CD45RA+ naive T cells. This receptor was obtained from a human donor in good health. Some libraries in this study had Jurkat cell RNA spiked in. The chain uses TRBV13 and TRBJ2-3; D ambiguous. The CDR3 sequence: CASSPVGAVPTDTQYF. The CDR3 DNA sequence: TGTGCCAGCAGCCCGGTAGGTGCGGTACCCACAGATACGCAGTATTTT.